These T cell receptor beta chains were read from a single sample in a study of blood T cells in healthy people across ages. MiXCR, run by TCRdb on the 5' RACE reads, gives a single entry per CDR3 protein. Of fewer than 1.5 million distinct CDR3 sequences in the sample, 40% to 50% were seen once. Specimen: blood. The receptor set was obtained from a woman aged 18-29 years in good health. Both conserved end residues are part of each CDR3. Each record gives: J gene, V gene, D gene, clone size, CDR3 protein, CDR3 DNA. D genes are given only for firm matches. Part of the rows lack a size; the others show once, few, many or a class for expanded clones.

TRBJ2-3,TRBV3-1,TRBD2,NA,CASSSNLAGDTQYF,TGTGCCAGCTCCTCGAACCTAGCGGGAGATACGCAGTATTTT
TRBJ2-6,TRBV18,NA,NA,CASSPPQGQTGANVLTF,TGTGCCAGCTCACCACCGCAGGGGCAAACTGGGGCCAACGTCCTGACTTTC
TRBJ2-1,TRBV9,NA,NA,CASSVAYGGLKYNEQFF,TGTGCCAGCAGCGTAGCCTATGGGGGGTTGAAGTACAATGAGCAGTTCTTC
TRBJ2-3,TRBV5-4,TRBD2,NA,CASSRTSAYTDTQYF,TGTGCCAGCAGCCGGACTAGCGCGTACACAGATACGCAGTATTTT
TRBJ2-1,TRBV5-1,NA,NA,CASSLADSSTIHEQFF,TGCGCCAGCAGCTTGGCCGACTCTTCAACCATTCATGAGCAGTTCTTC
TRBJ2-2,TRBV20-1,NA,NA,CSARKDSFNGELFF,TGCAGTGCTAGAAAGGACTCGTTTAACGGGGAGCTGTTTTTT
TRBJ1-2,TRBV7-9,NA,few,CASSLSGIVYGYTF,TGTGCCAGCAGCTTAAGTGGTATTGTCTATGGCTACACCTTC
TRBJ2-5,TRBV28,NA,NA,CASSPPRGVQETQYF,TGTGCCAGCAGTCCCCCCCGTGGAGTCCAAGAGACCCAGTACTTC
TRBJ2-2,TRBV4-2,NA,many,CASSQLMGSSGELFF,TGTGCCAGCAGCCAACTAATGGGGAGCTCCGGGGAGCTGTTTTTT
TRBJ2-3,TRBV27,NA,NA,CASRQDGFGTAQYF,TGTGCCAGCAGGCAGGACGGTTTTGGGACGGCGCAGTATTTT
TRBJ2-3,TRBV12-3/TRBV12-4,NA,NA,CASSLNVGTLGGDTQYF,TGTGCCAGCAGTTTGAATGTCGGGACCCTCGGCGGGGATACGCAGTATTTT
TRBJ2-5,TRBV3-1,TRBD2,few,CASSGREGLLQTQYF,TGTGCCAGCAGTGGGCGGGAGGGCCTTCTTCAGACCCAGTACTTC
TRBJ1-2,TRBV20-1,NA,NA,CSARVLGAEGYTF,TGCAGTGCTAGAGTTCTGGGGGCGGAAGGCTACACCTTC
TRBJ2-3,TRBV20-1,TRBD2,NA,CSPSGRGADTQYF,TGCAGTCCTAGCGGGAGAGGCGCAGATACGCAGTATTTT
TRBJ2-3,TRBV5-1,TRBD1,NA,CASSFTGVESTDTQYF,TGCGCCAGCAGCTTTACAGGGGTTGAGAGCACAGATACGCAGTATTTT
TRBJ2-2,TRBV7-2,NA,NA,CASSSTGGRGELFF,TGTGCCAGCAGCTCCACAGGAGGTCGCGGGGAGCTGTTTTTT
TRBJ2-1,TRBV9,NA,NA,CASSVLRTSSYNEQFF,TGTGCCAGCAGCGTCCTAAGAACTAGCTCCTACAATGAGCAGTTCTTC
TRBJ1-2,TRBV7-9,NA,NA,CASSHPSGLTNYGYTF,TGTGCCAGCAGCCACCCTTCAGGTCTGACTAACTATGGCTACACCTTC
TRBJ2-3,TRBV5-1,NA,few,CASSLVWRPDTQYF,TGCGCCAGCAGCTTGGTGTGGCGCCCAGATACGCAGTATTTT
TRBJ2-1,TRBV12-3/TRBV12-4,NA,NA,CASSFSSTLNEQFF,TGTGCCAGCAGTTTTAGTAGTACTCTCAATGAGCAGTTCTTC
TRBJ1-4,TRBV5-1,TRBD1,many,CASSLSGGYEKLFF,TGCGCCAGCAGCTTATCAGGGGGCTACGAAAAACTGTTTTTT
TRBJ2-1,TRBV6-2/TRBV6-3,NA,NA,CASRTNRVGNEQFF,TGTGCCAGCAGGACGAACAGGGTCGGCAATGAGCAGTTCTTC
TRBJ2-1,TRBV7-2,TRBD2,NA,CASSLVGGASGNEQFF,TGTGCCAGCAGCTTAGTCGGGGGGGCCTCGGGGAATGAGCAGTTCTTC
TRBJ1-2,TRBV3-1,TRBD1,NA,CASSRQGTGNYGYTF,TGTGCCAGCAGCCGACAGGGGACGGGTAACTATGGCTACACCTTC
TRBJ2-4,TRBV7-9,TRBD2,NA,CASSPVTSETIRYF,TGTGCCAGCAGCCCCGTGACTAGCGAGACCATTCGGTACTTC
TRBJ2-7,TRBV6-1,TRBD1,NA,CASSFAGTGIHEQYF,TGTGCCAGCAGTTTTGCCGGGACAGGGATCCACGAGCAGTACTTC
TRBJ2-1,TRBV2,NA,NA,CASSERQRADNEQFF,TGTGCCAGCAGTGAGCGGCAGAGAGCGGACAATGAGCAGTTCTTC
TRBJ2-3,TRBV29-1,NA,NA,CSVESILGDTQYF,TGCAGCGTTGAATCCATACTGGGGGATACGCAGTATTTT
TRBJ1-2,TRBV6-1,NA,many,CASSWTANYGYTF,TGTGCCAGCAGTTGGACCGCTAACTATGGCTACACCTTC